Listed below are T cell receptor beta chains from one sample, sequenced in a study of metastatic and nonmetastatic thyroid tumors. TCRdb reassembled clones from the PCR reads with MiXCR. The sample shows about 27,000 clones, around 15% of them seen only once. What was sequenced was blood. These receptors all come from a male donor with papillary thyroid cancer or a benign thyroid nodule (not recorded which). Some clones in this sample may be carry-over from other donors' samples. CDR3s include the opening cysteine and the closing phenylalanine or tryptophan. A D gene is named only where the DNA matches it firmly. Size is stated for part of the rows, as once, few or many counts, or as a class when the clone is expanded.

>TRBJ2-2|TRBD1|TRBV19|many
TGTGCCAGTAGTCCTTCGGACAGGGGGCTCACCGGGGAGCTGTTTTTT
CASSPSDRGLTGELFF
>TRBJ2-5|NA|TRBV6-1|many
TGTGCCAGCAGTGAATACGGTACAGCCGGTTCCGAGACCCAGTACTTC
CASSEYGTAGSETQYF
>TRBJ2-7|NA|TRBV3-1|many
TGTGCCAGCAGCCATGGGGGCGAGCAGTACTTC
CASSHGGEQYF
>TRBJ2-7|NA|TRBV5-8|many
TGTGCCAGCAGCTTGGGGGACGGAAGAAAAAGCTACGAGCAGTACTTC
CASSLGDGRKSYEQYF
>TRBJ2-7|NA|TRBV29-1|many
TGCAGCGTTGAAGACCCGGACACCCTCTCCTACGAGCAGTACTTC
CSVEDPDTLSYEQYF
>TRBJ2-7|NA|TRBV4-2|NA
TGTGCCAGCAGCCAAGACTTTGAAGCAGGCTACGAGCAGTACTTC
CASSQDFEAGYEQYF
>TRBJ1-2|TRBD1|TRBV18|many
TGTGCCAGCTCACCCGGACCGACAGGGATCGCCGGCTACACCTTC
CASSPGPTGIAGYTF
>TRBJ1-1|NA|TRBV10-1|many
TGCGCCAGCAGTGAGTCGACGCAGGGTCCGAACACTGAAGCTTTCTTT
CASSESTQGPNTEAFF
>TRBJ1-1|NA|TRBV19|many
TGTGCCAGTAGTATACGGCTCGAGGTCCCTGAAGCTTTCTTT
CASSIRLEVPEAFF
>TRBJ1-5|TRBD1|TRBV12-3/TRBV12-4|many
TGTGCCAGCACCGCACAGGGGAGCAATCAGCCCCAGCATTTT
CASTAQGSNQPQHF
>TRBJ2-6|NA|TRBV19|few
TGTGCCAGTAGTCAAGGTACTGGGGCCAACTTCCTGACTTTC
CASSQGTGANFLTF
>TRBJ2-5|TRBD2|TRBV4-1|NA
TGCGCCAGCAGCCTGGTGGGAGGGAAGCAGTGCTTC
CASSLVGGKQCF
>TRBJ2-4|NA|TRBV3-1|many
TGTGCCAGCAGCCAAGGGTACTCAGTATCAGGGAACATTCAGTACTTC
CASSQGYSVSGNIQYF
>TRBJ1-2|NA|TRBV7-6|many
TGTGCCAGCAGCTTAGACAGGCCCGAGGTGGATGGCTACACCTTC
CASSLDRPEVDGYTF
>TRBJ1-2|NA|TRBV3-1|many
TGTGCCAGCAGCCAAGATCTAGGAGGGGCTGGTGGCTACACCTTC
CASSQDLGGAGGYTF
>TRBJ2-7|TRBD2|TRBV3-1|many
TGTGCCAGCAGACCGACTAGCGGGGGTTACGAGCAGTACTTC
CASRPTSGGYEQYF
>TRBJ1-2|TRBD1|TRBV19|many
TGTGCCAGTAGAAAAACCGGGACAGTCTATGGCTACACCTTC
CASRKTGTVYGYTF
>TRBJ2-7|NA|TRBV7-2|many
TGTGCCAGCAGCTTAGGGGGGACGGTGAGGTACGAGCAGTACTTC
CASSLGGTVRYEQYF
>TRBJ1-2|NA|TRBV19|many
TGTGCCAGTACCACTCTACAGGGCCGTGGCTACACCTTC
CASTTLQGRGYTF
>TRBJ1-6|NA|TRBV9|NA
TGTGCCAGCAGCCTAGGATGGAGCTCCTATAATTCACCCCTCCACTTT
CASSLGWSSYNSPLHF
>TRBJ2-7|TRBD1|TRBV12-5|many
TGTGCTAGTGGTTTGGCAACCGGACAGGGTTTCTACGAGCAGTACTTC
CASGLATGQGFYEQYF
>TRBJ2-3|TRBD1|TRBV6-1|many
TGTGCCAGCAGCCCATACAGGGGAACAGATACGCAGTATTTT
CASSPYRGTDTQYF
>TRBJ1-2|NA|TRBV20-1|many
TGCAGTGCTAGTTTCACCGGGGGTGGAAACTATGGCTACACCTTC
CSASFTGGGNYGYTF
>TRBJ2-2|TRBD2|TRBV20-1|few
TGCAGTGCTTGGGGGGGTGGTACCGGGGAGCTGTTTTTT
CSAWGGGTGELFF
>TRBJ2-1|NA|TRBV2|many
TGTGCCAGCAGTGACACAGCTAACAATGAGCAGTTCTTC
CASSDTANNEQFF
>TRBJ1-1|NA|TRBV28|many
TGTGCCAGCAGCCCTCCTTTAGGGGGAACAGGGAACACTGAAGCTTTCTTT
CASSPPLGGTGNTEAFF
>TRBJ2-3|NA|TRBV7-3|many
TGTGCCAGCAGCTTCGCCTTTTCAGATACGCAGTATTTT
CASSFAFSDTQYF
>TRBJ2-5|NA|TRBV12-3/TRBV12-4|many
TGTGCCAGCAGTTTAGAGGGGTTAGAGACCCAGTACTTC
CASSLEGLETQYF
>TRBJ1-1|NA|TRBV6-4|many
TGTGCCAGCAGCTATCAGGAGAACACTGAAGCTTTCTTT
CASSYQENTEAFF
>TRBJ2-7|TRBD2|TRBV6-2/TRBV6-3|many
TGTGCCAGCAGGCTAGCGGGGATTGGCTACGAGCAGTACTTC
CASRLAGIGYEQYF
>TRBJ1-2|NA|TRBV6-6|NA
TGTGCCAGCAGTTACAACTCACCTGGGTGTGGCTACACCTTC
CASSYNSPGCGYTF
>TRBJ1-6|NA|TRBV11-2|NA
TGTGCCAGCAGCTTTGGTTTGGGCGGAGTAGCTTCACCCCTCCACTTT
CASSFGLGGVASPLHF
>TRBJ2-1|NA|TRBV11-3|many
TGTGCCAGCAGCCGCCGCCGAGTTATCATAGGGCCTTACAATGAGCAGTTCTTC
CASSRRRVIIGPYNEQFF
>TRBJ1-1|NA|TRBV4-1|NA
TGCGCAAACAGAGGGCTTACGGACGGGCTTGAAGCTTTCTTT
CANRGLTDGLEAFF
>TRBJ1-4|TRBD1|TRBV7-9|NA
TGTGCCAGCAGCTTAGTTGGTCAGGGGGCGGAAAAAGAAAAACTGTTTTTT
CASSLVGQGAEKEKLFF
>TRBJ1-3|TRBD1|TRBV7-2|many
TGTGCCAGCAGCTTGACAGGGAGCTCTGGAAACACCATATATTTT
CASSLTGSSGNTIYF
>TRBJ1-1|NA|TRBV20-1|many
TGCAGTGCTAGCGTCGCAGCGGGCACTGAAGCTTTCTTT
CSASVAAGTEAFF
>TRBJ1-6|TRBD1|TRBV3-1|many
TGTGCCAGCACCGGAGGGACAGGGGGTGGTTGGTCACCCCTCCACTTT
CASTGGTGGGWSPLHF
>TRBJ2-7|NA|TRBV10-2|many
TGCGCCAGCAGTCCTAGGGAACTCCTGAGCTCCTACGAGCAGTACTTC
CASSPRELLSSYEQYF
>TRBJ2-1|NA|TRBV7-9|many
TGTGCCAGCAGCCATACAGGGCTGGGGAATGAGCAGTTCTTC
CASSHTGLGNEQFF
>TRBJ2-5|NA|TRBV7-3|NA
TGTGCCAGCAGCCAAGAATTCAGCAACGGGAGAGAACAAGAGACCCAGTACTTC
CASSQEFSNGREQETQYF
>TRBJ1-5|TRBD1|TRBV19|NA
TGTGCCAGTCAGACAGGGCCCCCGTATAGCAATCAGCCCCAGCATTTT
CASQTGPPYSNQPQHF
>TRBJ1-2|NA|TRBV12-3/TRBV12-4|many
TGTGCCAGCAGTTTGTTTGGGGGCTACACCTTC
CASSLFGGYTF
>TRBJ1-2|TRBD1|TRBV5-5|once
TGTGCCAGCAGCCTGACGACAGGGACCTATGGCTACACCTTC
CASSLTTGTYGYTF